This T cell receptor beta chain was identified during a study of cytomegalovirus exposure and HLA in healthy donors (dated by TCRdb to between 2016 and 2019). As for the study more broadly: The roughly 670 repertoires of the first cohort and the approximately 110 validation repertoires were produced on the same platform, according to a later analysis. The aim of the study was to test whether cataloging public T cell receptors could identify signatures of past pathogen exposure. In addition to the first cohort of 666 subjects, a separate validation cohort of about 120 different subjects was used. To predict cytomegalovirus infection status, the study combined high-throughput TCR immunosequencing, statistical association of individual TCRs with disease status, and machine learning. Points the paper makes about the study in general: In both the original and validation cohorts, the classifier was reported to diagnose cytomegalovirus status with high specificity and sensitivity. A later analysis had no HLA typing for the validation cohort, so co-occurrence there was scored across all 110 or so repertoires. Most TCR sequences were seen in very few donors, while some public TCRs were found in many individuals. According to the authors, the approach could potentially be generalized to other disease states and immunological phenotypes. Subsequent analysis determined that TCRs grouped into clusters in the first cohort also showed a tendency toward co-occurrence across the 120 or so validation repertoires, and approximately 93% of cluster scores exceeded 0. The study gave a list of 150 to 200 TCR beta chains associated with cytomegalovirus. A few of the identified cytomegalovirus-associated TCR beta chains were confirmed in vitro to be specific for cytomegalovirus antigens.

The library was built by means of the immunoSEQ multiplex PCR assay. Processing in the source paper ran as follows. To diagnose cytomegalovirus status from the catalog of TCR beta chain sequences, a statistical classification framework was built. TCRdb limited this immuneACCESS table to in-frame rearrangements with V and J called. A share of clones is missing; checked studies link under half to unresolved V genes, and the rest is unexplained. That table furnishes V, J and clone size, whereas the DNA furnished D and trimming. A total of around 250,000 clones appear in this sample, nearly 90% of them only once. The top ten clonotypes cover under 0.4% of the sample. The sample holds one count of this clone. The antigen it recognizes is unknown. Per-base quality was not reported, and no clone a single base away is much larger than it. The donors belonged to the validation cohort of about 110 subjects, which was separate from the approximately 660-subject first cohort.

CDR1 and CDR2, per the germline V gene, are MNHNS and SASEGT. Trimming takes 7 bases off V and 2 bases off J; junction bases not matched to a gene: 6. From cysteine to phenylalanine, the CDR3 is 14 amino acids long. The sequence is cut down to CDR3 DNA, 42 bases in frame from base 1. The sequenced sample was PBMCs. The chain is assembled from TRBV6-1 and TRBJ2-3; 7 junctional bases match TRBD2. This TCR was sampled from a woman aged 18-29 years in good health and CMV-seronegative. The DNA sequence is as follows: TGTGCCAGCACCCCGGGACTACACACAGATACGCAGTATTTT. The encoded protein is CASTPGLHTDTQYF.